This T cell receptor (beta chain) emerged from a study of blood T cells in healthy people across ages. Overall study results and limits: Diversity of TCR beta correlated strongly with naive T cell percentage. Researchers said unsorted PBMCs prevented a conclusive naive versus antigen-experienced comparison. Among long-lived donors, naive CD4+ cells were more numerous and diversity higher than in aged donors.

As to this clonotype: What it binds is not known.

Sample-barcoded 5' priming and a J-beta primer mix drove a second PCR of about 6 to 12 cycles. One entry per CDR3 protein results from TCRdb running MiXCR on the 5' RACE reads. This sample carries about 1.4 million distinct CDR3 sequences, 59% of them seen once, and the ten largest clones take over 5%. Each sample gave at least 6.5 million isolated PBMCs. This CDR3 is built from 11 residues. Germline V gene sequence: CDR1 SQVTM, CDR2 ANQGSEA. V lost 6 bases and J lost 12; bases outside the gene matches: 7. This sequence joins TRBV29-1 and TRBJ2-1, with TRBD1 identical over 8 bases. The sample was blood. The clonotype was recovered from a man aged 18 to 29 in good health. CDR3 loop: CSVKRDRGQFF. The CDR3 DNA is TGCAGCGTGAAACGAGACAGGGGGCAGTTCTTC.